This T cell receptor beta chain derives from a study of neurological immune-mediated disorders. The cDNA was produced through 5'RACE with 10-nucleotide random UMIs. TCRdb ran MiXCR on the 5' RACE reads and lists one entry per CDR3 protein. The sample records 85,000 to 90,000 distinct CDR3 sequences, around 3.5% being singletons. This clonotype was counted many times. Antigen specificity is unknown. General observations from the study: No expanded-clone CDR3 amino acid sequence recurred across subjects, suggesting private TCR-beta repertoires. One cluster of related CDR3 sequences contained, by phylogenetic grouping, the repertoires of 18 of 34 multiple sclerosis patients and formed a possible signature.

Germline CDR1 and CDR2: SGHRS and YFSETQ. The CDR3 sequence is 15 residues long. V was pared by 3 bases and J by 4 bases, with 7 bases of the junction left unmatched. Sequencing was done on a sample of PBMCs. The receptor was isolated from a woman in her forties or fifties with multiple sclerosis. The chain recombines TRBV5-1 with TRBJ2-1, with 7 positions matching TRBD1. This CDR3 is CASSSDRAAYNEQFF. Written as DNA, the CDR3 is TGCGCCAGCAGCTCCGACAGGGCAGCGTACAATGAGCAGTTCTTC.